The present entry profiles one T cell receptor beta chain with its context. CDR3 length: 17 amino acids. The junction had 9 bases not matched to a gene; V was cut back by 2 bases and J by 2 bases. Germline-derived CDR1 and CDR2 are SGDLS and YYNGEE. This sample stems from a study of blood T cell repertoires in COVID-19. Across the study: Some COVID-19 samples were acute and others convalescent; all came from the United States, Italy and Spain. PBMCs, B-cell-depleted T cells, or T cells provided the cDNA or gDNA that made up the material.

Authors' methods: Amplification of reference gene primers provided the estimated nucleated cell counts. Only in-frame clones appear in the TCRdb table, and some are missing; sequencing was by immunoSEQ multiplex PCR. The DNA was the basis for D and trimming; V, J and clone size are from that table. The repertoire includes 100,000 or so clones, approximately 89% of them detected once, and roughly 0.99% sits in the top ten. This clonotype originated in a man in his 60s with acute or convalescent COVID-19. The chain carries TRBV9 and TRBJ2-5; 10 bases agree with TRBD2. Sequencing input: peripheral blood. CDR3 residues: CASSVYVVAGGQETQYF. The CDR3 region has the DNA TGTGCCAGCAGCGTTTATGTCGTAGCGGGAGGACAAGAGACCCAGTACTTC.